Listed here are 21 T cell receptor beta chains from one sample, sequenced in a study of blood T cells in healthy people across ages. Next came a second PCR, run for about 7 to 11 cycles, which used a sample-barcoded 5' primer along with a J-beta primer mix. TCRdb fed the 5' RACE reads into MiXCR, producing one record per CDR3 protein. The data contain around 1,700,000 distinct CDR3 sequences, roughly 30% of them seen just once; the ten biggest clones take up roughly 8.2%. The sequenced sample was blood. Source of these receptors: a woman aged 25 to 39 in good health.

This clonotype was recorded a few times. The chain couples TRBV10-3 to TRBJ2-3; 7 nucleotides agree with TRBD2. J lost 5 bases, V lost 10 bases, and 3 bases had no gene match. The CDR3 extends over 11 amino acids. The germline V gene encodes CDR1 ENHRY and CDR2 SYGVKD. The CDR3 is CATGTKDTQYF. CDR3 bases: TGTGCCACCGGGACTAAAGATACGCAGTATTTT.

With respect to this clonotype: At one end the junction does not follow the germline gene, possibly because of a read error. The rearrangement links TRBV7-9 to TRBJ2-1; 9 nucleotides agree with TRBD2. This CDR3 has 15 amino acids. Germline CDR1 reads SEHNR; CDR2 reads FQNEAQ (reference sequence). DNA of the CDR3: TGTGCCAGCAGCGTAGCTAGCGGGGCTTCGAATGAGCAGTTCTTC. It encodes CASSVASGASNEQFF.

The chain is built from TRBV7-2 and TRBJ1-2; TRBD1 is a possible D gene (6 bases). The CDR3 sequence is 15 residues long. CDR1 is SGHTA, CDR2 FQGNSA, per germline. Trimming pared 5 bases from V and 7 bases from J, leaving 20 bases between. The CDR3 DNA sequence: TGTGCCAGCAGCCAACAACCGTCCGGGGGCGGTGGCTACACCTTC. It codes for CASSQQPSGGGGYTF.

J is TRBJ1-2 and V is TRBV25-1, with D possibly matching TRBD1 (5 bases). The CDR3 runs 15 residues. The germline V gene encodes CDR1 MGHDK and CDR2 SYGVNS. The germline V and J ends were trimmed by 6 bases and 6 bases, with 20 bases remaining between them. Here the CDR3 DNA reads TGTGCCAGCAGCGAAGTCGGGACCTTCGGGGATGGCTACACCTTC. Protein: CASSEVGTFGDGYTF.

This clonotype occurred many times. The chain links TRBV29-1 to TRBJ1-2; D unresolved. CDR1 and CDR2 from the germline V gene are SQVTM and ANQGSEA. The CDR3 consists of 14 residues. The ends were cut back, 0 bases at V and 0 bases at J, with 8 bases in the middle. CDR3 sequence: CSVEDLGANYGYTF. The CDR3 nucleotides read TGCAGCGTTGAAGATCTTGGGGCTAACTATGGCTACACCTTC.

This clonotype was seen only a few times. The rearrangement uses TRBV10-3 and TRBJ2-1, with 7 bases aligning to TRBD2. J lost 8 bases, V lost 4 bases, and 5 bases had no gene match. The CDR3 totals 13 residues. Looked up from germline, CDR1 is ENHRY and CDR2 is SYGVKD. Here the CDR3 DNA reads TGTGCCATCAGTGGGGAGGGTGCGGATGAGCAGTTCTTC. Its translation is CAISGEGADEQFF.

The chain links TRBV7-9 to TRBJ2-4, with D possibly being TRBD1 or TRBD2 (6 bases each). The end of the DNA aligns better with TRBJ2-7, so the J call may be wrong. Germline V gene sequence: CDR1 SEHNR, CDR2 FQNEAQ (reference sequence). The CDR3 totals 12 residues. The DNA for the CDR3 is TGTGCCAGCAGGGTAAGGGGGGACGAGCAGTACTTC. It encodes CASRVRGDEQYF.

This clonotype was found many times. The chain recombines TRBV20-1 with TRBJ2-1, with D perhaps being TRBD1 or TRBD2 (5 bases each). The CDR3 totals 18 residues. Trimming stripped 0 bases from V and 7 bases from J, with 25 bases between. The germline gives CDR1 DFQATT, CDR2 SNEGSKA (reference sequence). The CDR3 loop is CSARDEGTRNQPRNEQFF. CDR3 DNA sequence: TGCAGTGCTAGAGATGAGGGGACCCGGAACCAACCCAGGAATGAGCAGTTCTTC.

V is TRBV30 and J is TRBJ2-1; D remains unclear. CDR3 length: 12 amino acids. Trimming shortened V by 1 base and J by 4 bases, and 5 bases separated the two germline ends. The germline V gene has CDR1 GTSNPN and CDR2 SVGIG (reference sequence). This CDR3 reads CAWSDPYNEQFF. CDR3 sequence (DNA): TGTGCCTGGAGTGACCCTTACAATGAGCAGTTCTTC.

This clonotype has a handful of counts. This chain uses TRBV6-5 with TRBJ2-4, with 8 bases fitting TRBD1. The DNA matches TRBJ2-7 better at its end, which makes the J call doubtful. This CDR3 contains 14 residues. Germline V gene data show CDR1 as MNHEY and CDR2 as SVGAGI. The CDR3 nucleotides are TGTGCCAGCAGGACCGGACAGGGTGTCGCCGAGCAGTACTTC. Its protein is CASRTGQGVAEQYF.

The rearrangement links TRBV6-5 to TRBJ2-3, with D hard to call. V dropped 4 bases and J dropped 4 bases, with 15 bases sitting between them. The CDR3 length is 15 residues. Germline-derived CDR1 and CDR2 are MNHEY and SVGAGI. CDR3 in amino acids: CASSSPGPRPDTQYF. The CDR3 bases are TGTGCCAGCAGTTCTCCGGGTCCCCGACCAGATACGCAGTATTTT.

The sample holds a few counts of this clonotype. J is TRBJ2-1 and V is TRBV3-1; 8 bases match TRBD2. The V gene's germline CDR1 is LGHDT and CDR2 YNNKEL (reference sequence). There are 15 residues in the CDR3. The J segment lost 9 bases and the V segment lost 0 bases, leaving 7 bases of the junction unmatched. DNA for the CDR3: TGTGCCAGCAGCCAAGAGCCAGCGGGAGTTGGTGAGCAGTTCTTC. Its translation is CASSQEPAGVGEQFF.

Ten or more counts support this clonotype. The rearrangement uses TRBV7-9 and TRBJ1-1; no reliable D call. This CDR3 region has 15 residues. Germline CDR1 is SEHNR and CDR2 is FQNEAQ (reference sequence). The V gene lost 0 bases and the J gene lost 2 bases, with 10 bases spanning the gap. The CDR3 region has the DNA TGTGCCAGCAGCTTAGCGCGTGCAATTAACACTGAAGCTTTCTTT. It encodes CASSLARAINTEAFF.

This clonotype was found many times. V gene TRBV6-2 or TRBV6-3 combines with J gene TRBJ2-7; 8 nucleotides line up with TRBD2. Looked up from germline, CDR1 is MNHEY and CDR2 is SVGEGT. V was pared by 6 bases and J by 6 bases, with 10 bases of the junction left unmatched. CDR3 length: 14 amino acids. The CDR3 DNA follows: TGTGCCAGCAGCGAGCGGGGGCGACGAGGCGAGCAGTACTTC. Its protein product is CASSERGRRGEQYF.

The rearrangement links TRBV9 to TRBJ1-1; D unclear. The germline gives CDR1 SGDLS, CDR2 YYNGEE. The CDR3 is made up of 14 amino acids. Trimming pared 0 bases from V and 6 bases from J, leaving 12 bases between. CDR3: CASSVGRLGAEAFF. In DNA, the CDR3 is TGTGCCAGCAGCGTAGGACGACTTGGGGCTGAAGCTTTCTTT.

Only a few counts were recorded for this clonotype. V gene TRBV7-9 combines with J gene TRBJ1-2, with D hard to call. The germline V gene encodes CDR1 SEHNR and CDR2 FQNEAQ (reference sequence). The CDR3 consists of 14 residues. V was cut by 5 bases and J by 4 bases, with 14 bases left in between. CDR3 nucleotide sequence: TGTGCCAGCAGCCCTAGTGGGCGGAGCTATGGCTACACCTTC. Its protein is CASSPSGRSYGYTF.

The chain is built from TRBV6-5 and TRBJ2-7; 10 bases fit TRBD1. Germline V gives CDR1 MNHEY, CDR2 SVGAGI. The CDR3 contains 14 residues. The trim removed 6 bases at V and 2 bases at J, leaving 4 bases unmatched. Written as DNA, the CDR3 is TGTGCCAGCAGCAAAGGGACAGGGGCCTACGAGCAGTACTTC. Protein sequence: CASSKGTGAYEQYF.

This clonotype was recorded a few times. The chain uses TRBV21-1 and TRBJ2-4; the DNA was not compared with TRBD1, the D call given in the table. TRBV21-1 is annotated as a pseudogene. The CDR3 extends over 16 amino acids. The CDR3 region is CASSPTPGGTKNIQYF. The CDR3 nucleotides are TGTGCCAGCAGCCCCACGCCCGGGGGGACCAAAAACATTCAGTACTTC.

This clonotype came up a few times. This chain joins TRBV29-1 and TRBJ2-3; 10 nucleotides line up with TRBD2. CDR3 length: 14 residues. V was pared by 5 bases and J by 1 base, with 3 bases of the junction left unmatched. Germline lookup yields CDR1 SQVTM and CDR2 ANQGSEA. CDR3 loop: CSVRTSGRTDTQYF. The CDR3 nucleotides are TGCAGCGTTCGGACTAGCGGTCGCACAGATACGCAGTATTTT.

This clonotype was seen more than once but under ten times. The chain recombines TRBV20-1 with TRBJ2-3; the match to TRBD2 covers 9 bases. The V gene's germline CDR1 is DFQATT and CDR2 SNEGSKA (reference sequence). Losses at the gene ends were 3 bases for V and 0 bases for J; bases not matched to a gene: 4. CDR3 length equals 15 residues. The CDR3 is CSARAGGTSTDTQYF. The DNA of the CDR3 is TGCAGTGCTAGGGCGGGGGGGACTAGCACAGATACGCAGTATTTT.

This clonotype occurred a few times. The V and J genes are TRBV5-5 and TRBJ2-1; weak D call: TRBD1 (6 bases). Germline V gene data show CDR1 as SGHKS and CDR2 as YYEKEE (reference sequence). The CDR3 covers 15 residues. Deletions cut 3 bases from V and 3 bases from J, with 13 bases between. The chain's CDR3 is CASSYRVSGYNEQFF. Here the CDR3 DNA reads TGTGCCAGCAGCTACAGGGTCTCGGGCTACAATGAGCAGTTCTTC.